This TCR beta chain was obtained from a study of cytomegalovirus exposure and HLA in healthy donors. 13 Jbeta primers and 60 Vbeta primers were used for the PCR. Profiling relied on immunoSEQ multiplex PCR, and the TCRdb table lists in-frame clones only, not all of them. The sample contains around 130,000 clones, around four fifths of which appear only once. The CDR3 is 13 amino acids. The germline gives CDR1 KGHSH, CDR2 LQKENI. The V gene lost 3 bases and the J gene lost 6 bases, with 8 bases spanning the gap. The V gene is TRBV18, the J gene TRBJ1-4, with D perhaps TRBD1 (5 bases). The sequenced sample consisted of PBMCs. The TCR sequence derives from a man aged 40-50 years in good health and CMV-seronegative. The CDR3 nucleotides read TGTGCCAGCTCACCCTCAGGGTATGAAAAACTGTTTTTT. It specifies CASSPSGYEKLFF. Drawing the rest from reference TRBV18 and TRBJ1-4, the complete variable domain is NAGVMQNPRHLVRRRGQEARLRCSPMKGHSHVYWYRQLPEEGLKFMVYLQKENIIDESGMPKERFSAEFPKEGPSILRIQQVVRGDSAAYFCASSPSGYEKLFFGSGTQLSVL.